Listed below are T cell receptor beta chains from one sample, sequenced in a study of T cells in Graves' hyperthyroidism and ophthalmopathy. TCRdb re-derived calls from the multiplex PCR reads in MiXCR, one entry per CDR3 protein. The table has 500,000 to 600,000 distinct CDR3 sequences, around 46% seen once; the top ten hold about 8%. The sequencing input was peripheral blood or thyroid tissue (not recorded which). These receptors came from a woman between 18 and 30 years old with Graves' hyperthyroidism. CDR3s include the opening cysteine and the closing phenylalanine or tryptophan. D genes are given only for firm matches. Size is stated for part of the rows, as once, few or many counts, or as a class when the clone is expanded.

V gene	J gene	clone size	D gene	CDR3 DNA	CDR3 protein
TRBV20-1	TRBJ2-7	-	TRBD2	TGCAGTGCTAGAGACGGGACTAGCGGGAGCCACGAGCAGTACTTC	CSARDGTSGSHEQYF
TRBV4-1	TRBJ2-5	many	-	TGCGCCAGCAGCCAAGATCGCAACCCTCAGGAGACCCAGTACTTC	CASSQDRNPQETQYF
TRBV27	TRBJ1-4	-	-	TGTGCCAGCATCCCCCAGGTGACTGCAACTAATGAAAAACTGTTTTTT	CASIPQVTATNEKLFF
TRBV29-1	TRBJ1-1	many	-	TGCAGCGTCCAAAGGGACACTGAAGCTTTCTTT	CSVQRDTEAFF
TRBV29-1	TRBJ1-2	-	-	TGCAGCGTTGACACGGTCTCAGCCCCTGGCTACACCTTC	CSVDTVSAPGYTF
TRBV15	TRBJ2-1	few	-	TGTGCCACCAGCAGAGTACCGGGACCCTACAATGAGCAGTTCTTC	CATSRVPGPYNEQFF
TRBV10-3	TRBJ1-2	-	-	TGTGCCATCAGTGAAGGACATCTGGACCAGGGCTATGGCTACACCTTC	CAISEGHLDQGYGYTF
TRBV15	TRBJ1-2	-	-	TGTGCCACCAGCAGTAGGGGCAGAGCTAACTATGGCTACACCTTC	CATSSRGRANYGYTF
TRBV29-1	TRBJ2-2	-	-	TGCAGCGTTAGGGCAGGGGGGGACAGCACTAACTATGGCTACACCGGGGAGCTGTTTTTT	CSVRAGGDSTNYGYTGELFF
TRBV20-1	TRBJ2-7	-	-	TGCAGTGCACCCCGAGGGGCGAGACACGAGCAGTACTTC	CSAPRGARHEQYF
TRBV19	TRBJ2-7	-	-	TGTGCCAGTAGTATATCCGTCCTAAGGGACACCCACCACGAGCAGTACTTC	CASSISVLRDTHHEQYF
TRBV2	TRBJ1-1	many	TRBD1	TGTGCCAGCAGTGGACGGGGACAGCGGACTGAAGCTTTCTTT	CASSGRGQRTEAFF
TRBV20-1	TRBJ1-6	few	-	TGCAGTGCTAGAGACAGTTATAATTCACCCCTCCACTTT	CSARDSYNSPLHF
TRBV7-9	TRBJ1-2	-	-	TGTGCCAGCAGCTTTTCTGCGGGTGGGACCTACACCTTC	CASSFSAGGTYTF
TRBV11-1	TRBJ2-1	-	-	TGTGCCAGCAGCGTAGTAGGTAACAATGAGCAGTTCTTC	CASSVVGNNEQFF
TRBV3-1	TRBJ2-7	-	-	TGTGCCAGCAGCCATTGGGAGGTCAACGAGCAGTACTTC	CASSHWEVNEQYF
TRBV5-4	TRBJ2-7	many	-	TGTGCCAGCAGCTTATACGCGGGCTCCTACGAGCAGTACTTC	CASSLYAGSYEQYF
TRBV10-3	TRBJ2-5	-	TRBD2	TGTGCCATCAGTGCAGCGGGAGGGCAGACCCAGTACTTC	CAISAAGGQTQYF
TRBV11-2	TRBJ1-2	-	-	TGTGCCAGCAGCCCCTCTAGCGGCGGGTCCCACTATGGCTACACCTTC	CASSPSSGGSHYGYTF
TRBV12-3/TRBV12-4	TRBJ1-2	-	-	TGTGCCAGCAGTGACGGTTTCGAGTATGGCTACACCTTC	CASSDGFEYGYTF
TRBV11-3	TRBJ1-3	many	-	TGTGCCAGCAGCTTAGAGGCCTACTCTGGAAACACCATATATTTT	CASSLEAYSGNTIYF
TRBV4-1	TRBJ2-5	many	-	TGCGCCAGCAGCCAAGTCGGTGGGGGAGGAAGGGAGACCCAGTACTTC	CASSQVGGGGRETQYF
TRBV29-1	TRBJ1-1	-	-	TGCAGCGGAAGCGGAGACTCCTACAATGAGCAGTTCTTT	CSGSGDSYNEQFF
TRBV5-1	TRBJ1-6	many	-	TGCGCCAGCAGGGCCTTGTGGGCAGGGAGGAGTTCACCCCTCCACTTT	CASRALWAGRSSPLHF
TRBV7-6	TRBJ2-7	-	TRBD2	TGTGCTAGGCGCCCGGGAGGGCGGAACGAGCAGTACTTC	CARRPGGRNEQYF
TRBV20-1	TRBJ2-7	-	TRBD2	TGCAGTGCTAGCACTAGCGGGAGGGCGGTCGATGAGCAGTACTTC	CSASTSGRAVDEQYF
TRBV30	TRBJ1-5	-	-	TGTGCCTGGAGTGTACTTCAGGGGAGTGAGCCCCAGCATTTT	CAWSVLQGSEPQHF
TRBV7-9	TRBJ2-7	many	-	TGTGCCAGCAGCCCTATTACCGGGGAGCAGTACTTC	CASSPITGEQYF
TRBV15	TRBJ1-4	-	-	TGTGCCACCAGCAGTTTAGCGCAGGGGAATGAAAAACTGTTTTTT	CATSSLAQGNEKLFF
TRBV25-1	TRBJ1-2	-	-	TGTGCCAGCAGCCGGACGGCGCCCCCCTTCAATGGCTACACCTTC	CASSRTAPPFNGYTF
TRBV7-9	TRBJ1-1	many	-	TGTGCCAGCAGCCTTGACAGCGATGAAGCTTTCTTT	CASSLDSDEAFF
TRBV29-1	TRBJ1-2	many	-	TGCAGCGTTGCAGGGGCGTATGGCTACACCTTC	CSVAGAYGYTF
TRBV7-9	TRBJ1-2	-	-	TGTGCCAGAAGTCTAACGGGACGGTCAAACGGTTATGGCTACACCTTC	CARSLTGRSNGYGYTF
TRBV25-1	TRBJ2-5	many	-	TGTGCCAGCAGTTCCGTTGTCCAAGAGACCCAGTACTTC	CASSSVVQETQYF
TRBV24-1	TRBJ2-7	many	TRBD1	TGTGCCACCAGTGGGACAGGGGGCAACGGCGAGCAGTACTTC	CATSGTGGNGEQYF
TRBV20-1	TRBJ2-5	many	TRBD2	TGCAGTGCTAGAGATGCTAGCGGAAACCAAGAGACCCAGTACTTC	CSARDASGNQETQYF
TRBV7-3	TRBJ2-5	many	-	TGTGCCAGCAGCCGGCAGGGCCAAGAGACCCAGTACTTC	CASSRQGQETQYF
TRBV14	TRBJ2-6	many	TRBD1	TGTGCCAGCAGCCAGGGGACAGGGAGTGGTCTTTGGGGGGCCAACGTCCTGACTTTC	CASSQGTGSGLWGANVLTF
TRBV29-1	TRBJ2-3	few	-	TGCAGCCTTTGGTTGGGGACGGGGAGCACAGATACGCAGTATTTT	CSLWLGTGSTDTQYF
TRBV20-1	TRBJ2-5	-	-	TGCAGTGCTAGAGATACCGGGGGCGGTATGGGGATTCTATGGTTC	CSARDTGGGMGILWF
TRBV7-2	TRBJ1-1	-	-	TGTGCCAGCAGCTTCGGGCCCAACTCCAACACTGAAGCTTTCTTT	CASSFGPNSNTEAFF
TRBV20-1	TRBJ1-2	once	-	TGCAGTGCGGTTAGGCAGCCCAATGGCTACACCTTC	CSAVRQPNGYTF
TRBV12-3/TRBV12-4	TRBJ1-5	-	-	TGTACCAGCAGTTTACAGGGAGCTCAGCCCCAGCATTTT	CTSSLQGAQPQHF
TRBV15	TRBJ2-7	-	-	TGTGCCACCAGCAGTGAAGCGGACAGACCCTCACTCGAGCAGTACTTC	CATSSEADRPSLEQYF
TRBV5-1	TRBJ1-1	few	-	TGTGCCAGCAGCTCCTCAGCAGGGATGGACACTGAAGCTTTCTTT	CASSSSAGMDTEAFF
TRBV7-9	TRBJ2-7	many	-	TGTGCCAGCAGCTCCCGAAAGGAGTTGCAGGCACGAACCTACGAGCAGTACTTC	CASSSRKELQARTYEQYF
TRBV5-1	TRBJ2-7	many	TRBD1	TGCGCCAGCAGCCAGGACAGGGACGAGCAGTACTTC	CASSQDRDEQYF
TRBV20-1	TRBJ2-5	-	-	TGCAGTGCTGGGGGAGGGACCCAGTACTTC	CSAGGGTQYF
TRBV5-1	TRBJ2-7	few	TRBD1	TGCGCCAGCAGCCCCCGGGACAGGGGCGAGCAGTACTTC	CASSPRDRGEQYF
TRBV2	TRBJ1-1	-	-	TGTGCCAGCAGTGAAGTGGGGCGTTCTGAAGCTTTCTTT	CASSEVGRSEAFF
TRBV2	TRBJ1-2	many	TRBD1	TGTGCCAGCAGCCGGGACAGCACCTATGGCTACACCTTC	CASSRDSTYGYTF
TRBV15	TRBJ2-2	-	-	TGTGCCACCGCTAGCAGCCCTGACACCGGGGAGCTGTTTTTT	CATASSPDTGELFF
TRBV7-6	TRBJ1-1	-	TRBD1	TGTGCCAGCAGCTTAGAGACAGGGAAGAACACTGAAGCTTTCTTT	CASSLETGKNTEAFF
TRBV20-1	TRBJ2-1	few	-	TGCAGTGCTAGAGGCCTAGAAGAGCCGTTCTTC	CSARGLEEPFF
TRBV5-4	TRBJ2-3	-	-	TGTGCCAGCAGCTTGGACACTGTTCTGAATACGCAGTATTTT	CASSLDTVLNTQYF
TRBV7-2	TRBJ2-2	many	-	TGTGCCAGCAGCACCAGGTGGGGGTTGAACACCGGGGAGCTGTTTTTT	CASSTRWGLNTGELFF
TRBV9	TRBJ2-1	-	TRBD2	TGTGCCAGCAGAAAGGGTTCGACTAGCGGGAAAAATGAGCAGTTCTTC	CASRKGSTSGKNEQFF